This is a list of T cell receptor beta chains from one sample in a study of cytomegalovirus exposure and HLA in healthy donors. Clones were sequenced by immunoSEQ multiplex PCR, and TCRdb holds only the in-frame ones, with some missing. Among more than 250,000 clones listed, more than 80% were seen once. The sequenced sample consisted of PBMCs. Source of these receptors: a woman aged 18-29 years in good health and CMV-seronegative. Both conserved end residues are part of each CDR3. D genes are given only for firm matches. Not all rows give a size; the values are once, few, many and, for expanded clones, a class.

cdr3_length	clone_size	v_call	d_call	j_call	cdr3_aa	cdr3_nt
15	-	TRBV19	TRBD1	TRBJ2-1	CASRRDRVPYNEQFF	TGTGCCAGTAGGCGGGACAGGGTCCCCTACAATGAGCAGTTCTTC
15	few	TRBV7-2	TRBD2	TRBJ2-7	CASSLGGGGPYEQYF	TGTGCCAGCAGCTTAGGCGGGGGGGGACCCTACGAGCAGTACTTC
16	-	TRBV27	TRBD2	TRBJ2-1	CASSFNTPTSGNEQFF	TGTGCCAGCAGTTTCAATACACCGACTAGCGGCAATGAGCAGTTCTTC
15	-	TRBV28	TRBD1	TRBJ1-5	CASSLGTGSIQPQHF	TGTGCCAGCAGTCTCGGGACAGGTTCGATTCAGCCCCAGCATTTT
14	-	TRBV11-2	-	TRBJ2-3	CASSLVISGNTQYF	TGTGCCAGCAGCTTAGTGATTAGCGGAAATACGCAGTATTTT
14	-	TRBV6-1	TRBD2	TRBJ2-1	CALGLAGEYNEQFF	TGTGCCCTTGGACTAGCGGGAGAGTACAATGAGCAGTTCTTC
14	-	TRBV18	-	TRBJ2-3	CASSPRQSTDTQYF	TGTGCCAGCTCACCACGACAAAGCACAGATACGCAGTATTTT
14	once	TRBV6-1	-	TRBJ2-5	CASSESHSRETQYF	TGTGCCAGCAGTGAAAGTCACTCCCGGGAGACCCAGTACTTC
14	-	TRBV7-2	TRBD2	TRBJ2-7	CASSARTSPYEQYF	TGTGCCAGCAGCGCCCGGACTAGCCCCTACGAGCAGTACTTC
15	once	TRBV7-2	-	TRBJ2-7	CASSPIAERRGEQYF	TGTGCCAGCAGCCCGATCGCAGAGCGAAGGGGCGAGCAGTACTTC
15	-	TRBV25-1	TRBD2	TRBJ2-3	CASSESAGAPDTQYF	TGTGCCAGCAGTGAGTCGGCGGGAGCCCCAGATACGCAGTATTTT
16	once	TRBV28	TRBD1	TRBJ2-2	CASIGWGQANTGELFF	TGTGCCAGCATTGGGTGGGGACAGGCAAACACCGGGGAGCTGTTTTTT
16	-	TRBV12-5	-	TRBJ2-1	CASGRTPGTPYNEQFF	TGTGCTAGTGGCCGAACCCCCGGGACACCCTACAATGAGCAGTTCTTC
18	-	TRBV4-2	TRBD2	TRBJ2-2	CASSQDGASGTNTGELFF	TGTGCCAGCAGCCAAGACGGGGCTAGCGGGACGAACACCGGGGAGCTGTTTTTT
15	-	TRBV9	TRBD2	TRBJ2-3	CASSVGREGPDTQYF	TGTGCCAGCAGCGTAGGGCGGGAGGGGCCAGATACGCAGTATTTT